This TCR beta chain was retrieved from a study of T cell responses to AZD1222 COVID-19 vaccine. Study-level information: Doses given second, at about 4 or about 12 weeks, were pooled.

Regarding this clone: Its target is not known.

Libraries were prepared by immunoSEQ multiplex PCR; TCRdb keeps only in-frame clonotypes and omits some of them. Of under 150,000 clones detected, under 95% appear once; the ten largest clones hold roughly 5%. Overall study findings and caveats: Only a handful of AZD1222 recipients, several in all, had baseline seropositivity. Most donors were white British and more were female, and clonal diversity was possibly underestimated.

Sequences were derived from peripheral blood, sampled on day 0 of AZD1222 vaccination. The sequence derives from an adult in good health.

The CDR3 region is CSADRTGNTEAFF. CDR3 nucleotide sequence: TGCAGCGCTGATAGGACAGGGAACACTGAAGCTTTCTTT. The chain joins TRBV29-1 to TRBJ1-1; TRBD1 aligns across 7 bases. Germline CDR1 reads SQVTM; CDR2 reads ANQGSEA. CDR3 length: 13 residues. J gave up 1 base and V 7 bases, and 6 bases lay outside the gene matches. Full variable domain (outside the CDR3, taken from reference TRBV29-1 and TRBJ1-1): SAVISQKPSRDICQRGTSLTIQCQVDSQVTMMFWYRQQPGQSLTLIATANQGSEATYESGFVIDKFPISRPNLTFSTLTVSNMSPEDSSIYLCSADRTGNTEAFFGQGTRLTVV.